These 30 T cell receptor beta chains originate from one sample sequenced in a study of blood T cell repertoires in COVID-19. Using immunoSEQ multiplex PCR, the repertoire was profiled, and TCRdb retains in-frame clones only, with some absent. The table records 150,000 or so clones, 76% of them present only once. The sequenced material came from peripheral blood. The receptor set was obtained from an elderly woman with active or convalescent COVID-19.

V gene TRBV25-1 combines with J gene TRBJ1-3, with D perhaps matching TRBD1 (6 bases). The V and J ends lost 4 bases and 0 bases respectively, with 16 bases between them. The CDR3 covers 17 residues. The V gene's germline CDR1 is MGHDK and CDR2 SYGVNS. CDR3 DNA sequence: TGTGCCAGCAGTGCACCTAAGACAGGCCGCTCTGGAAACACCATATATTTT. Its translation: CASSAPKTGRSGNTIYF.

V usage is TRBV6-1 and J usage is TRBJ1-1; a possible D gene is TRBD1 (6 bases). Germline CDR1 reads MNHNS; CDR2 reads SASEGT. Trimming cost V 2 bases and J 7 bases, with 20 bases left between them. This CDR3 has 16 amino acids. This CDR3 reads CASSEIWSTGSYEAFF. DNA for the CDR3: TGTGCCAGCAGTGAAATTTGGTCGACAGGCTCGTATGAAGCTTTCTTT.

This clone has a single count. The rearrangement uses TRBV10-2 and TRBJ1-2; D is possibly TRBD1 (5 bases). The ends were cut back, 3 bases at V and 3 bases at J, with 11 bases in the middle. This CDR3 is 14 amino acids long. Germline V gives CDR1 WSHSY, CDR2 SAAADI. The CDR3 DNA sequence: TGCGCCAGCAGTGAATGGACATCCGACTATGGCTACACCTTC. Translation: CASSEWTSDYGYTF.

The chain recombines TRBV28 with TRBJ1-2, with D maybe TRBD1 (5 bases). V was trimmed by 5 bases and J by 7 bases, leaving 14 bases between them. Germline CDR1 MDHEN, CDR2 SYDVKM. The CDR3 has 13 amino acids. In DNA form, the CDR3 reads TGTGCCAGCAGTCGGGGGGAGGCCAGTGGCTACACCTTC. Its protein is CASSRGEASGYTF.

This sequence joins TRBV4-1 and TRBJ1-5, with D possibly TRBD1 on 5 matching bases. Per germline, CDR1 MGHRA and CDR2 YSYEKL. V was pared by 0 bases and J by 3 bases, with 15 bases between. The CDR3 totals 17 residues. The CDR3 here is CASSQESTARVNQPQHF. The CDR3 bases are TGCGCCAGCAGCCAAGAGTCGACAGCCAGAGTCAATCAGCCCCAGCATTTT.

CDR3 amino acids: CASSQEGRGTGANVLTF. CDR3 DNA: TGCGCCAGCAGCCAAGAGGGGCGTGGTACTGGGGCCAACGTCCTGACTTTC. The chain combines TRBV4-1 with TRBJ2-6; D possibly corresponds to TRBD1 (5 bases). CDR3 length equals 17 residues. Trimming took 0 bases from V and 2 from J, leaving 11 bases between them. Germline CDR1 and CDR2: MGHRA and YSYEKL.

CDR3 in DNA: TGTGCCAGCAGCCGCCAGGGGGCTGGTACTGAAGCTTTCTTT. Translated, it gives CASSRQGAGTEAFF. The chain joins TRBV3-1 (or the pseudogene TRBV3-2) to TRBJ1-1, with 8 bases lining up with TRBD1. This CDR3 spans 14 amino acids. J lost 5 bases, V lost 4 bases, and 6 bases had no gene match. Germline-derived CDR1 and CDR2 are LGHDT and YNNKEL (reference sequence).

The chain is built from TRBV7-6 and TRBJ1-2; TRBD1 matches 11 bases. Germline values: CDR1 SGHVS, CDR2 FNYEAQ. The length of the CDR3 is 16 residues. With V trimmed by 5 bases and J by 4 bases, 9 bases remained unmatched. In nucleotides, the CDR3 is TGTGCCAGCAGCCCTAGGATCGGGACAGGGGGCTATGGCTACACCTTC. Encoded protein: CASSPRIGTGGYGYTF.

V gene TRBV5-5 combines with J gene TRBJ2-7; 8 positions agree with TRBD2. The CDR3 has 12 amino acids. V lost 6 bases and J lost 3; bases outside the gene matches: 2. CDR1 and CDR2 (germline): SGHKS, YYEKEE (reference sequence). The CDR3 reads CASTLADYEQYF. The CDR3 region has the DNA TGTGCCAGCACACTAGCGGACTACGAGCAGTACTTC.

J is TRBJ2-1 and V is TRBV11-2, with D possibly being TRBD2 (6 bases). Looked up from germline, CDR1 is SGHAT and CDR2 is FQNNGV. The V end was cut by 0 bases, the J end by 2 bases, with 8 bases between. The CDR3 spans 15 residues. CDR3 DNA sequence: TGTGCCAGCAGCTTAGAGGCGGGGACCTACAATGAGCAGTTCTTC. This codes for CASSLEAGTYNEQFF.

This clone was observed a single time. The V gene is TRBV18, the J gene TRBJ2-3; D may be TRBD1 (6 bases). The CDR3 sequence is 15 residues long. Per germline, CDR1 KGHSH and CDR2 LQKENI. V lost 3 bases to trimming and J lost 0 bases, with 10 bases between them. Written as DNA, the CDR3 is TGTGCCAGCTCACCCTGGGACACGAGCACAGATACGCAGTATTTT. This gives the protein CASSPWDTSTDTQYF.

The genes are TRBV19 and TRBJ2-7; 9 bases are a match to TRBD1. The length of the CDR3 is 16 residues. The trim removed 7 bases at V and 4 bases at J, leaving 14 bases unmatched. CDR1 and CDR2 (germline): LNHDA, SQIVND (reference sequence). CDR3 nucleotide sequence: TGTGCCAGTACCGCGTCGGCGGGGACAGGGATATACGAGCAGTACTTC. This translates into CASTASAGTGIYEQYF.

This chain links TRBV6-4 with TRBJ2-7; 11 bases map to TRBD2. This CDR3 contains 17 residues. Trimming removed 8 bases from V and 2 bases from J; junction bases left unmatched: 14. Per the germline V gene, CDR1 is MRHNA and CDR2 is SNTAGT. CDR3 residues: CASPNAGTSGCAYEQYF. The DNA of the CDR3 is TGTGCCAGCCCTAACGCGGGGACTAGCGGATGCGCCTACGAGCAGTACTTC.

The rearrangement links TRBV6-5 to TRBJ2-4; possible D gene TRBD1, 6 bases. Germline V lookup: CDR1 MNHEY, CDR2 SVGAGI. The CDR3 runs 15 residues. Trimming left V 5 bases short and J 6 bases short, with 17 bases between. CDR3 protein: CASSKNRAYGNIQYF. CDR3 in DNA: TGTGCCAGCAGTAAGAACAGGGCTTACGGAAACATTCAGTACTTC.

The chain joins TRBV6-6 to TRBJ1-6, with D uncertain. V lost 10 bases and J 8 bases, leaving 12 bases between the germline ends. The CDR3 is 12 amino acids. Per germline, CDR1 MNHNY and CDR2 SVGAGI (reference sequence). The CDR3 loop reads CATQGGYSPLHF. Written as DNA, the CDR3 is TGTGCCACCCAAGGCGGGTATTCACCCCTCCACTTT.

The rearrangement uses TRBV6-6 and TRBJ1-2; TRBD1 matches 7 bases. The CDR3 sequence is 11 residues long. Germline CDR1 and CDR2: MNHNY and SVGAGI (reference sequence). Trimming took 6 bases from V and 7 from J; bases not matched to a gene: 2. The CDR3 region has the DNA TGTGCCAGCAGGGCAGGGGGTGGCTACACCTTC. It codes for CASRAGGGYTF.

The chain joins TRBV4-2 to TRBJ1-4; tentative D call: TRBD1 (5 bases). The CDR3 totals 15 residues. CDR1 is LGHNA, CDR2 YNFKEQ, per germline. Trimming left V 6 bases short and J 0 bases short, with 11 bases between. CDR3 nucleotides: TGTGCCAGCAGGCGACAGCATGCAACTAATGAAAAACTGTTTTTT. Translated, it gives CASRRQHATNEKLFF.

The chain has TRBV19 and TRBJ1-2; D may be TRBD1 (6 bases). This CDR3 is 15 amino acids long. V shed 9 bases and J shed 0 bases, with 17 bases lying between them. The germline V gene has CDR1 LNHDA and CDR2 SQIVND (reference sequence). The CDR3 region is CASSLLQGANYGYTF. DNA for the CDR3: TGTGCCAGCAGTCTGCTACAGGGAGCTAACTATGGCTACACCTTC.

The chain uses TRBV6-5 and TRBJ1-6; TRBD1 is a possible D gene (6 bases). Deletions cut 6 bases from V and 10 bases from J, with 16 bases between. The CDR3 has 14 amino acids. CDR1 MNHEY and CDR2 SVGAGI come from the germline V gene. The CDR3 DNA sequence: TGTGCCAGCAGACCGGGACAAGGAGGATCACCCCTCCACTTT. This translates into CASRPGQGGSPLHF.

In its sample, this clone was seen once. This chain links TRBV6-6 with TRBJ2-7, with TRBD1 identical over 9 bases. This CDR3 is built from 15 residues. CDR1 MNHNY and CDR2 SVGAGI come from the germline V gene (reference sequence). Germline trimming cut 2 bases from V and 4 bases from J; bases unmatched to any gene: 6. The CDR3 sequence is CASSYPTGGEYEQYF. CDR3 coding DNA: TGTGCCAGCAGTTACCCCACAGGGGGCGAGTACGAGCAGTACTTC.

This clone was seen a handful of times. The chain employs TRBV7-9 and TRBJ1-1, with 9 nucleotides matching TRBD1. J was trimmed by 2 bases and V by 2 bases; bases with no gene match: 6. CDR3 length: 16 amino acids. Germline CDR1 is SEHNR and CDR2 is FQNEAQ (reference sequence). CDR3 amino acids: CASSLFATGGNTEAFF. CDR3 sequence (DNA): TGTGCCAGCAGCTTATTCGCGACAGGGGGAAACACTGAAGCTTTCTTT.

The chain couples TRBV6-2 or TRBV6-3 to TRBJ2-7; TRBD1 matches at 9 bases. From germline, CDR1 is MNHEY and CDR2 SVGEGT. V was pared by 6 bases and J by 0 bases, with 15 bases of the junction left unmatched. CDR3 length equals 18 residues. CDR3 sequence: CASSLNRDRDLGSYEQYF. The CDR3, as DNA: TGTGCCAGCAGCCTGAACCGGGACAGGGACTTAGGCTCCTACGAGCAGTACTTC.

In DNA form, the CDR3 reads TGTGCCAGCCGGGACAGGGCCACCGGGGAGCTGTTTTTT. It specifies CASRDRATGELFF. The chain carries TRBV19 and TRBJ2-2, with 9 bases matching TRBD1. The V gene's germline CDR1 is LNHDA and CDR2 SQIVND (reference sequence). The CDR3 covers 13 residues. The J segment lost 4 bases and the V segment lost 9 bases, leaving 3 bases of the junction unmatched.

This clone appeared once. The gene calls are TRBV7-8 and TRBJ1-2, with 8 bases matching TRBD1. The V segment lost 5 bases and the J segment 7 bases; nucleotides outside the gene matches: 15. This CDR3 contains 16 residues. From germline, CDR1 is SGHVS and CDR2 FQNEAQ. This chain's CDR3 is CASSPDHRGGRIGYTF. CDR3 nucleotide sequence: TGTGCCAGCAGCCCTGACCACAGGGGGGGCCGGATTGGCTACACCTTC.

V is TRBV5-1 and J is TRBJ1-1; D not resolved. Between the trimmed V and J ends, which lost 0 bases and 7 bases, there was a span of 10 bases. The CDR3 runs 13 residues. Germline CDR1 reads SGHRS; CDR2 reads YFSETQ. The CDR3 sequence: CASSLDRFGEAFF. Written as DNA, the CDR3 is TGCGCCAGCAGCTTGGATCGTTTCGGTGAAGCTTTCTTT.

The gene calls are TRBV19 and TRBJ1-1, with TRBD1 matching over 9 bases. The CDR3 is 14 residues long. Germline-derived CDR1 and CDR2 are LNHDA and SQIVND (reference sequence). J gave up 4 bases and V 5 bases, and 5 bases lay outside the gene matches. The DNA for the CDR3 is TGTGCCAGTAGTGCCGGGACAGGGACCACTGAAGCTTTCTTT. As protein: CASSAGTGTTEAFF.

V and J are TRBV28 and TRBJ1-2; D remains ambiguous. The germline V gene encodes CDR1 MDHEN and CDR2 SYDVKM. The V gene lost 5 bases and the J gene lost 3 bases, with 16 bases spanning the gap. The CDR3 is made up of 15 amino acids. CDR3: CASSPEGAVYYGYTF. The CDR3 nucleotides read TGTGCCAGCAGTCCCGAGGGAGCAGTTTACTATGGCTACACCTTC.

The genes are TRBV5-8 and TRBJ2-5; TRBD1 is a possible D gene (6 bases). Germline V gives CDR1 SGHTS, CDR2 YDEGEE. The V end lost 3 bases, the J end lost 6 bases, and 18 bases lay between the germline ends. The CDR3 is made up of 15 amino acids. The CDR3 loop reads CASSSLGQGGKTQYF. In DNA form, the CDR3 reads TGTGCCAGCAGCTCCCTAGGACAAGGGGGTAAGACCCAGTACTTC.

This chain uses TRBV7-8 with TRBJ1-1, with D possibly being TRBD1 (5 bases). Germline V CDR1 and CDR2: SGHVS, FQNEAQ. CDR3 length: 15 residues. V lost 3 bases and J lost 5, with 16 bases in between. CDR3: CASSLRGTVGTEAFF. Written as DNA, the CDR3 is TGTGCCAGCAGCTTGCGGGGGACCGTAGGGACTGAAGCTTTCTTT.

The chain combines TRBV9 with TRBJ1-1, with D perhaps matching TRBD1 (5 bases). The CDR3 runs to 16 residues. CDR1 is SGDLS, CDR2 YYNGEE, per germline. The V end was cut by 0 bases, the J end by 0 bases, with 12 bases between. CDR3 DNA: TGTGCCAGCAGCGTAGGGTCGGGGGTGATGAACACTGAAGCTTTCTTT. This gives the protein CASSVGSGVMNTEAFF.